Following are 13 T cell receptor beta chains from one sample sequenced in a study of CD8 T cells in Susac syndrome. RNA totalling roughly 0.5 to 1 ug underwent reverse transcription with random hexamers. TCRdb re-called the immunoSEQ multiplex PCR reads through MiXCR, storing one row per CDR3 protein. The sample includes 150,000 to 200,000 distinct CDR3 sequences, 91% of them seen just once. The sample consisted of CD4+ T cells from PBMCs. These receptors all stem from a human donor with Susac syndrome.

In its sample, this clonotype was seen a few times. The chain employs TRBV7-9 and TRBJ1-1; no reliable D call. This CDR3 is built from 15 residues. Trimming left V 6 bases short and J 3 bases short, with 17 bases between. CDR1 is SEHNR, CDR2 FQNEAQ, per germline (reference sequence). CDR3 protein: CASRPRRVSDTEAFF. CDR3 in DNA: TGTGCCAGCAGACCAAGACGGGTGTCGGACACTGAAGCTTTCTTT.

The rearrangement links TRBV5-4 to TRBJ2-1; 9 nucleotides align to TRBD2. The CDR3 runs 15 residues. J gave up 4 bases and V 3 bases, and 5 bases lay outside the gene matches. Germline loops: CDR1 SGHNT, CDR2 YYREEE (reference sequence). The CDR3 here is CASSSRGGSYNEQFF. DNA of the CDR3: TGTGCCAGCAGCTCGCGGGGGGGGAGTTACAATGAGCAGTTCTTC.

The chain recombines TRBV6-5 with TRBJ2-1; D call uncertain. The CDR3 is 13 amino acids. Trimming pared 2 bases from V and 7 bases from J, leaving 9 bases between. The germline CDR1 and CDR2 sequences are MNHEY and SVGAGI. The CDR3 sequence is CASSYPPLNEQFF. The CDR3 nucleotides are TGTGCCAGCAGTTACCCACCTTTGAATGAGCAGTTCTTC.

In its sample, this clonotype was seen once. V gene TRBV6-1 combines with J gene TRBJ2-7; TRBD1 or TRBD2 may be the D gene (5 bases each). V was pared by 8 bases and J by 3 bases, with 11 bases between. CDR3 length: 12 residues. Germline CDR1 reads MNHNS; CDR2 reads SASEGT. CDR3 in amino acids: CASYRDGYEQYF. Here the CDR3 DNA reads TGTGCCAGCTACCGGGACGGCTACGAGCAGTACTTC.

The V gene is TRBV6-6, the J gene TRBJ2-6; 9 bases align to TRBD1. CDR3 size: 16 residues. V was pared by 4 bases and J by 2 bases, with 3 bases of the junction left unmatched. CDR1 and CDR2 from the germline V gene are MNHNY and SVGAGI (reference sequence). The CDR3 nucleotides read TGTGCCAGCAGTTTGGGGACAGGGACTGGGGCCAACGTCCTGACTTTC. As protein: CASSLGTGTGANVLTF.

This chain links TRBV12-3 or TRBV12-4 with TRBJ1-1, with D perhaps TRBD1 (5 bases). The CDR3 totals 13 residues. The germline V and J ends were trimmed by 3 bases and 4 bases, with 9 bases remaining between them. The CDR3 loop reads CASSFMGVTEAFF. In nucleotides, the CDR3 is TGTGCCAGCAGTTTCATGGGGGTCACTGAAGCTTTCTTT.

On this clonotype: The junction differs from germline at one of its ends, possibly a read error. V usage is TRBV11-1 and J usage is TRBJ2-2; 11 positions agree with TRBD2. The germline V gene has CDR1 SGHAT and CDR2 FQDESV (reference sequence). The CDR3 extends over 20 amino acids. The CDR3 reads CASSPDRTLLAGASTGEPFF. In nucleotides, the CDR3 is TGTGCCAGCAGTCCGGACAGGACCCTACTAGCGGGGGCGAGCACCGGGGAGCCGTTTTTT.

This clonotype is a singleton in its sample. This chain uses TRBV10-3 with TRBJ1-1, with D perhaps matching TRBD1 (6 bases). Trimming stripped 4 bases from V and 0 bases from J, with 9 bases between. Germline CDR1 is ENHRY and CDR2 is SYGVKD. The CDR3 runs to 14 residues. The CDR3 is CAISAGQMNTEAFF. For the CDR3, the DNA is TGTGCCATCAGTGCAGGACAGATGAACACTGAAGCTTTCTTT.

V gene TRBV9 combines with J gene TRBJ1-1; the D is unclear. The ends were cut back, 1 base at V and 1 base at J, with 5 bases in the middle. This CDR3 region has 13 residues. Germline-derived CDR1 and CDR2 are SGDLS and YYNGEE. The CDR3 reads CASSVSANTEAFF. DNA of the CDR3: TGTGCCAGCAGCGTATCGGCGAACACTGAAGCTTTCTTT.

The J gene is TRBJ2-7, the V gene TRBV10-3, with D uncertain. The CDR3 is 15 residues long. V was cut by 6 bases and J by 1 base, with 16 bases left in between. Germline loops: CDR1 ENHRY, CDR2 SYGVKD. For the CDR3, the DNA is TGTGCCATCAGGCCGACGGGCGGAAGGTCCTACGAGCAGTACTTC. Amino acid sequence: CAIRPTGGRSYEQYF.

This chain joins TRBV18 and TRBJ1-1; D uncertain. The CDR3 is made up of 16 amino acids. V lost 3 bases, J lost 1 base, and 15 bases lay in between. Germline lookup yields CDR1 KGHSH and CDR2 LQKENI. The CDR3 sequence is CASSPSILRENTEAFF. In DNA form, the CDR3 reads TGTGCCAGCTCACCCTCCATCTTAAGGGAGAACACTGAAGCTTTCTTT.

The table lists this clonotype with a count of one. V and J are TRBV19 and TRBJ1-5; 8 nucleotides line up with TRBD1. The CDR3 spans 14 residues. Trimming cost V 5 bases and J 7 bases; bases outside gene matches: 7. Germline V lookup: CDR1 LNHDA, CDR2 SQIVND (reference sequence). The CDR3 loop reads CASSVQGARQPQHF. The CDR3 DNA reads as TGTGCCAGTAGTGTTCAGGGGGCGAGGCAGCCCCAGCATTTT.

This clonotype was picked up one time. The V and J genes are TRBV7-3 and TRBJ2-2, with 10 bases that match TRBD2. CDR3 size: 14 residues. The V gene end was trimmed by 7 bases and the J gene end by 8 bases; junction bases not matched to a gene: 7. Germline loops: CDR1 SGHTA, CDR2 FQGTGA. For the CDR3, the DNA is TGTGCCAGCAAAAGCGGGAGGGCCGGAGGGGAGCTGTTTTTT. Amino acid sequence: CASKSGRAGGELFF.